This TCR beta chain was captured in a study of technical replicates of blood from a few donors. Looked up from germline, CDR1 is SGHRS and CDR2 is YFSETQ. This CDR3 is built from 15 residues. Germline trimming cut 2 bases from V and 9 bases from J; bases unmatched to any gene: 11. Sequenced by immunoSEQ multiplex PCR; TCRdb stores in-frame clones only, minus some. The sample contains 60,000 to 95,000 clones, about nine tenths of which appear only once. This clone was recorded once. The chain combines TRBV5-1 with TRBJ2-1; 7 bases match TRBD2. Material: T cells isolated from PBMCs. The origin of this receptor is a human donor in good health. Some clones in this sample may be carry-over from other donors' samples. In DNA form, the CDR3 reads TGCGCCAGCAGCTTTTTTCCCGAATCTAGCGGTGAGCAGTTCTTC. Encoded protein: CASSFFPESSGEQFF. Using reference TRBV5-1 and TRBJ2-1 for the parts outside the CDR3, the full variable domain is KAGVTQTPRYLIKTRGQQVTLSCSPISGHRSVSWYQQTPGQGLQFLFEYFSETQRNKGNFPGRFSGRQFSNSRSEMNVSTLELGDSALYLCASSFFPESSGEQFFGPGTRLTVL.